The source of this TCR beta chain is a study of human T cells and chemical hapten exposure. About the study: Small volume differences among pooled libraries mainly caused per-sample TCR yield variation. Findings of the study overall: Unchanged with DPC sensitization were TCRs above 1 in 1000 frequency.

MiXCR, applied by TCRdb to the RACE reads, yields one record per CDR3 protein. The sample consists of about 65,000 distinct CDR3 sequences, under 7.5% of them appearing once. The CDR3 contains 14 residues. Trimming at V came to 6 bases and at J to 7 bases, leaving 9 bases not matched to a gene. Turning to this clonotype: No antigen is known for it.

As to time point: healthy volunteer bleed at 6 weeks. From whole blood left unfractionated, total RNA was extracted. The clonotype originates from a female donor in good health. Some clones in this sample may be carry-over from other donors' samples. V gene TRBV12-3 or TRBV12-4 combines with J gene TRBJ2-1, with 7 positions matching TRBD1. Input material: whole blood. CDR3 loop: CASRRPGTVNEQFF. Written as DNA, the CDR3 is TGTGCCAGCAGACGGCCCGGGACAGTAAATGAGCAGTTCTTC.